This T cell receptor (beta chain) derives from a study of blood T cells in healthy people across ages. Study-wide points: Correlation between TCR beta diversity and naive T cell percentage was strong.

With a J-beta primer mix and a sample-barcoded 5' primer, a second PCR ran 7 to 11 cycles. Tagging of each cDNA molecule was performed by a template-switch adaptor with 12 random nucleotides. TCRdb processed the 5' RACE reads anew with MiXCR; each CDR3 protein has one entry. The sample has 850,000 to 1,300,000 distinct CDR3 sequences, 40% to 55% seen once; the top ten hold approximately 17%. Points on this clonotype: The antigen remains undetermined.

The donors, all healthy, were Caucasians living in Russia, aged roughly 6 to 100. V shed 3 bases and J shed 6 bases, with 7 bases lying between them. The CDR3 spans 12 residues. The J gene is TRBJ2-3, the V gene TRBV12-3 or TRBV12-4, with D unresolved. Sequences were obtained from blood. The clonotype originates from a woman in her fifties or sixties in good health. CDR3 DNA: TGTGCCAGCAGTTTTAAGATTGATACGCAGTATTTT. It translates to CASSFKIDTQYF.